Each of the 16 T cell receptor beta chains below was sequenced from the same sample in a study of blood T cell repertoires in COVID-19. The data were produced by immunoSEQ multiplex PCR, yet TCRdb's version contains in-frame clones alone and is incomplete. This sample has some 320,000 clones, with around 90% found just once. Sequencing was done on a sample of PBMCs or T cells enriched from blood (not recorded which). These receptors came from a man aged 60 to 69 who had recovered from COVID-19.

This chain joins TRBV9 and TRBJ2-1, with a possible D match to TRBD2 (5 bases). Germline V gene data show CDR1 as SGDLS and CDR2 as YYNGEE. CDR3 size: 15 residues. Trimming took 4 bases from V and 4 from J, leaving 15 bases between them. This chain's CDR3 is CASSPPSGNYNEQFF. The CDR3 DNA is TGTGCCAGCAGCCCCCCGAGCGGAAATTACAATGAGCAGTTCTTC.

The J gene is TRBJ2-7, the V gene TRBV11-2; 7 bases agree with TRBD1. This CDR3 region has 13 residues. With 6 bases clipped from V and 3 bases from J, the junction kept 5 bases outside the gene matches. Germline V lookup: CDR1 SGHAT, CDR2 FQNNGV. The CDR3 region has the DNA TGTGCCAGCAGTTGGGACAGAAGCTACGAGCAGTACTTC. Translating it yields CASSWDRSYEQYF.

The CDR3 sequence is CATSDATGDYGYTF. For the CDR3, the DNA is TGTGCCACCAGTGATGCCACAGGGGACTATGGCTACACCTTC. The chain couples TRBV24-1 to TRBJ1-2; 7 bases fit TRBD1. The germline V gene encodes CDR1 KGHDR and CDR2 SFDVKD. The J segment lost 3 bases and the V segment lost 3 bases, leaving 3 bases of the junction unmatched. The CDR3 extends over 14 amino acids.

The V and J genes are TRBV6-1 and TRBJ2-7, with D possibly being TRBD2 (5 bases). The ends were cut back, 3 bases at V and 5 bases at J, with 11 bases in the middle. Per germline, CDR1 MNHNS and CDR2 SASEGT. The CDR3 length is 13 residues. The CDR3 nucleotides are TGTGCCAGCAGTGAGTTGCTAGCCAACGAGCAGTACTTC. This gives the protein CASSELLANEQYF.

The rearrangement uses TRBV7-9 and TRBJ2-1; 11 nucleotides match TRBD1. The ends lost 5 bases at V and 8 bases at J; junction bases unmatched: 8. The length of the CDR3 is 15 residues. Germline loops: CDR1 SEHNR, CDR2 FQNEAQ (reference sequence). The CDR3 loop is CASSKPGQGAYEQFF. In DNA form, the CDR3 reads TGTGCCAGCAGCAAACCCGGACAGGGGGCCTATGAGCAGTTCTTC. Filled out from reference TRBV7-9 and TRBJ2-1, the complete variable domain reads DTGVSQNPRHKITKRGQNVTFRCDPISEHNRLYWYRQTLGQGPEFLTYFQNEAQLEKSRLLSDRFSAERPKGSFSTLEIQRTEQGDSAMYLCASSKPGQGAYEQFFGPGTRLTVL.

V usage is TRBV11-3 and J usage is TRBJ2-1; 8 bases are a match to TRBD2. J lost 7 bases, V lost 5 bases, and 16 bases had no gene match. CDR3 length: 17 residues. Germline-derived CDR1 and CDR2 are SGHNT and YENEEA. The DNA for the CDR3 is TGTGCCAGCAGCCCGGTTCATGGTAGCGGGACTGGGAATGAGCAGTTCTTC. It is translated as CASSPVHGSGTGNEQFF.

The CDR3 DNA follows: TGTGCCAGCAGGGGACTAGCGGGAGGGCCCGGGGAGCTGTTTTTT. This sequence encodes CASRGLAGGPGELFF. This chain links TRBV27 with TRBJ2-2, with 16 bases aligning to TRBD2. Germline assignment: CDR1 MNHEY and CDR2 SMNVEV (reference sequence). This CDR3 spans 15 amino acids. V shed 6 bases, J shed 6 bases, and the junction held 1 base outside the gene matches.

The V call is TRBV4-1, the J call TRBJ1-2, with a possible D match to TRBD1 (5 bases). The CDR3 spans 14 residues. V was clipped by 0 bases and J by 6 bases, with 11 bases between them. Germline values: CDR1 MGHRA, CDR2 YSYEKL. CDR3 residues: CASSQDWGRDGYTF. The CDR3 region has the DNA TGCGCCAGCAGCCAAGACTGGGGCAGAGATGGCTACACCTTC.

This clone was recorded once. The rearrangement uses TRBV29-1 and TRBJ1-2; the D gene is possibly TRBD1 (6 bases). With 0 bases removed from V and 3 bases from J, the gap between germline ends came to 14 bases. The CDR3 consists of 15 residues. Germline assignment: CDR1 SQVTM and CDR2 ANQGSEA. CDR3 nucleotides: TGCAGCGTTGAAGATCTTAGCAGGGGTTACTATGGCTACACCTTC. Its translation: CSVEDLSRGYYGYTF.

V and J are TRBV5-1 and TRBJ2-1; D call uncertain. Germline CDR1 reads SGHRS; CDR2 reads YFSETQ. The length of the CDR3 is 14 residues. The V and J ends lost 6 bases and 3 bases respectively, with 13 bases between them. CDR3 nucleotides: TGCGCCAGCACCCTAGATGATGTCTACAATGAGCAGTTCTTC. Translating gives CASTLDDVYNEQFF.

The chain uses TRBV9 and TRBJ2-3, with D possibly matching TRBD2 (6 bases). V dropped 1 base and J dropped 2 bases, with 11 bases sitting between them. Germline CDR1 and CDR2: SGDLS and YYNGEE. The CDR3 spans 15 residues. The CDR3 sequence: CASSVTSSPTDTQYF. Written as DNA, the CDR3 is TGTGCCAGCAGCGTAACTAGCAGCCCCACAGATACGCAGTATTTT.

The V gene is TRBV19, the J gene TRBJ1-5; D perhaps matches TRBD1 (5 bases). V lost 4 bases, J lost 3 bases, and 16 bases lay in between. Germline V gene data show CDR1 as LNHDA and CDR2 as SQIVND (reference sequence). The CDR3 totals 16 residues. CDR3: CASSSQQELDNQPQHF. The CDR3 nucleotides are TGTGCCAGTAGTAGTCAACAGGAATTGGACAATCAGCCCCAGCATTTT. Based on the CDR3 plus reference TRBV19 and TRBJ1-5, the full variable domain is DGGITQSPKYLFRKEGQNVTLSCEQNLNHDAMYWYRQDPGQGLRLIYYSQIVNDFQKGDIAEGYSVSREKKESFPLTVTSAQKNPTAFYLCASSSQQELDNQPQHFGDGTRLSIL.

Only one count was recorded for this clone. This sequence joins TRBV14 and TRBJ2-7; 7 nucleotides align to TRBD2. CDR1 and CDR2 from the germline V gene are SGHDN and FVKESK. CDR3 length equals 13 residues. V shed 3 bases, J shed 6 bases, and the junction held 5 bases outside the gene matches. The CDR3 is CASSQGGDREQYF. CDR3 DNA sequence: TGTGCCAGCAGCCAGGGGGGGGATCGCGAGCAGTACTTC.

The CDR3 DNA sequence: TGTGCCAGCCGAGGGGGGGCAAAGGCCCGCCACGAGCAGTACTTC. Protein sequence: CASRGGAKARHEQYF. The chain has TRBV11-2 and TRBJ2-7, with D possibly TRBD2 on 7 matching bases. Deletions cut 8 bases from V and 5 bases from J, with 22 bases between. Germline loops: CDR1 SGHAT, CDR2 FQNNGV. The CDR3 contains 15 residues.

This clone was found once. The junction departs from germline at one end; a sequencing error may be responsible. V usage is TRBV27 and J usage is TRBJ2-3, with D perhaps matching TRBD2 (6 bases). The length of the CDR3 is 15 residues. Per germline, CDR1 MNHEY and CDR2 SMNVEV (reference sequence). CDR3 nucleotide sequence: TGTGCCAGCAGTTTCCTCGGGGGAGACACAGATACGCGGTATTTT. Its translation is CASSFLGGDTDTRYF.

The gene calls are TRBV28 and TRBJ2-2; D perhaps matches TRBD2 (5 bases). V was pared by 0 bases and J by 7 bases, with 12 bases between. The CDR3 is 15 residues long. Germline CDR1 reads MDHEN; CDR2 reads SYDVKM. This CDR3 is CASSLWASQGGELFF. The CDR3 DNA reads as TGTGCCAGCAGTTTATGGGCTAGCCAAGGCGGGGAGCTGTTTTTT.